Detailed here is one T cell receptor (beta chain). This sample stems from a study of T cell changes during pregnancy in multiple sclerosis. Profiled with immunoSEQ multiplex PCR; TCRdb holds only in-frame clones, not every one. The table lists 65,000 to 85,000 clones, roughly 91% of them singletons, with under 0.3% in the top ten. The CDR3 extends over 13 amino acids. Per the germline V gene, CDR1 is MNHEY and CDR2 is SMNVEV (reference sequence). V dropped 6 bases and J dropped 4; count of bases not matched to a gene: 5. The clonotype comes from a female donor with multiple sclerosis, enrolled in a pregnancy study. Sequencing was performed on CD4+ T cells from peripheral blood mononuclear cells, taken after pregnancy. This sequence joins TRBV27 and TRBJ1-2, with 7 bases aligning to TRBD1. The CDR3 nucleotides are TGTGCCAGCAGAGACCCAGGGGGCTATGGCTACACCTTC. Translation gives CASRDPGGYGYTF.